This entry concerns a single T cell receptor (beta chain). Sequencing was performed with immunoSEQ multiplex PCR; in TCRdb, only in-frame clones are kept and a portion is missing. The data contain about 33,000 clones, around 80% of them singletons. The sample is drawn from a study of T cells in localized non-small cell lung cancer. The CDR3 loop spans 14 amino acids. V was shortened by 8 bases and J by 2 bases, with 14 bases between the two germline ends. The germline V gene has CDR1 MNHNY and CDR2 SVGAGI (reference sequence). The sequence was collected from a male donor aged 60 or over with stage III squamous cell lung carcinoma. The sequencing here drew on peripheral blood, taken before any cancer treatment. The V call is TRBV6-6, the J call TRBJ2-3; D possibly uses TRBD1 or TRBD2 (5 bases each). This chain's CDR3 is CASCSGHSTDTQYF. CDR3 DNA sequence: TGTGCCAGCTGTTCGGGGCACTCCACAGATACGCAGTATTTT.